These 20 T cell receptor beta chains were sequenced from one sample in a study of CD8 T cells in ankylosing spondylitis. TCRdb ran MiXCR on the 5' RACE reads and lists one entry per CDR3 protein. The sample holds 250,000 to 350,000 distinct CDR3 sequences, 20% to 25% seen once. Specimen: blood, either unsorted or a sorted T cell fraction (not recorded which). The receptors derive from a female donor with ankylosing spondylitis or in good health (not recorded which).

V is TRBV7-3 and J is TRBJ1-1; TRBD1 might be the D (5 bases). There are 15 residues in the CDR3. V lost 6 bases to trimming and J lost 0 bases, with 14 bases between them. In germline, CDR1 is SGHTA, CDR2 FQGTGA. The DNA for the CDR3 is TGTGCCAGCAGTCCTAGGCGACAGTTGAACACTGAAGCTTTCTTT. This sequence encodes CASSPRRQLNTEAFF. The whole variable domain, remainder taken from reference TRBV7-3 and TRBJ1-1, is GAGVSQTPSNKVTEKGKYVELRCDPISGHTALYWYRQSLGQGPEFLIYFQGTGAADDSGLPNDRFFAVRPEGSVSTLKIQRTERGDSAVYLCASSPRRQLNTEAFFGQGTRLTVV.

V gene TRBV7-8 combines with J gene TRBJ2-2; D is ambiguous. Germline V gives CDR1 SGHVS, CDR2 FQNEAQ. Trimming took off 5 bases at V and 0 bases at J, with 7 bases between the two ends. The CDR3 is 14 amino acids. CDR3 in amino acids: CASSPLANTGELFF. CDR3 nucleotide sequence: TGTGCCAGCAGCCCTCTTGCGAACACCGGGGAGCTGTTTTTT.

The V and J genes are TRBV10-3 and TRBJ1-2; D is perhaps TRBD1 (5 bases). The germline V gene has CDR1 ENHRY and CDR2 SYGVKD. Trimming took 8 bases from V and 8 from J, leaving 18 bases between them. The CDR3 covers 13 residues. In nucleotides, the CDR3 is TGTGCCATCGAATCCTCGGGTGGGGGAGGCTACACCTTC. Its translation is CAIESSGGGGYTF.

This clonotype was picked up a small number of times. The chain couples TRBV10-3 to TRBJ2-2; maybe TRBD1 (5 bases). Trimming removed 8 bases from V and 0 bases from J, with 10 bases in between. Germline lookup yields CDR1 ENHRY and CDR2 SYGVKD. The CDR3 is 14 amino acids. The CDR3 bases are TGTGCCATCTCGACAGAATCGAACACCGGGGAGCTGTTTTTT. It yields the protein CAISTESNTGELFF.

This clonotype was observed a few times. The chain joins TRBV9 to TRBJ2-7; TRBD1 aligns across 9 bases. V shed 4 bases, J shed 6 bases, and the junction held 11 bases outside the gene matches. Per the germline V gene, CDR1 is SGDLS and CDR2 is YYNGEE. This CDR3 region has 15 residues. CDR3 amino acids: CASSTTGGIRGEQYF. Here the CDR3 DNA reads TGTGCCAGCAGCACCACAGGGGGCATCCGGGGCGAGCAGTACTTC.

In its sample, this clonotype was seen a few times. The chain couples TRBV5-1 to TRBJ2-3; D is unresolved. The germline CDR1 and CDR2 sequences are SGHRS and YFSETQ. V dropped 6 bases and J dropped 6 bases, with 8 bases sitting between them. The CDR3 runs to 11 residues. CDR3 sequence: CASTLGDTQYF. CDR3 sequence (DNA): TGCGCCAGCACCCTGGGCGATACGCAGTATTTT.

This clonotype was observed many times. The J gene is TRBJ2-1, the V gene TRBV20-1, with no clear D. The ends were cut back, 0 bases at V and 6 bases at J, with 3 bases in the middle. In germline, CDR1 is DFQATT, CDR2 SNEGSKA (reference sequence). This CDR3 contains 11 residues. The CDR3: CSARESNEQFF. In nucleotides, the CDR3 is TGCAGTGCTAGAGAGAGCAATGAGCAGTTCTTC.

This clonotype appeared once. The chain combines TRBV6-2 or TRBV6-3 with TRBJ2-4; a weak D match, TRBD2 (5 bases). Germline V gene data show CDR1 as MNHEY and CDR2 as SVGEGT. CDR3 length: 14 residues. V was trimmed by 5 bases and J by 7 bases, leaving 15 bases between them. The chain's CDR3 is CASSPPGSRNIQYF. In DNA form, the CDR3 reads TGTGCCAGCAGTCCTCCTGGGAGTAGGAACATTCAGTACTTC.

This chain links TRBV5-4 with TRBJ2-3; D is unresolved. Germline CDR1 SGHNT, CDR2 YYREEE (reference sequence). Trimming stripped 0 bases from V and 4 bases from J, with 12 bases between. The CDR3 is 15 residues long. Written as DNA, the CDR3 is TGTGCCAGCAGCTTGGCCCCTACCGGTGCAGATACGCAGTATTTT. Encoded protein: CASSLAPTGADTQYF.

In nucleotides, the CDR3 is TGTGCCATCACCGCGGACAGTAACTATGGCTACACCTTC. This translates into CAITADSNYGYTF. The chain joins TRBV10-3 to TRBJ1-2; weak D call: TRBD1 (6 bases). V was clipped by 7 bases and J by 1 base, with 10 bases between them. The CDR3 totals 13 residues. Germline V gene data show CDR1 as ENHRY and CDR2 as SYGVKD.

Concerning this clonotype itself: It may be a read error: a sequence one base away is much more abundant. The V gene is TRBV29-1, the J gene TRBJ2-5; D gene unclear. Trimming took off 5 bases at V and 1 base at J, with 5 bases between the two ends. The CDR3 has 11 amino acids. Germline V gives CDR1 SQVTM, CDR2 ANQGSEA. The CDR3 reads CSVYSQETQYF. DNA for the CDR3: TGCAGCGTTTACAGCCAAGAGACCCAGTACTTC.

The sample holds a few counts of this clonotype. V and J are TRBV30 and TRBJ2-7; D is perhaps TRBD2 (5 bases). The length of the CDR3 is 15 residues. Germline loops: CDR1 GTSNPN, CDR2 SVGIG (reference sequence). V was cut by 5 bases and J by 4 bases, with 21 bases left in between. This CDR3 is CAWAPTGFYSYEQYF. The CDR3 coding sequence is TGTGCCTGGGCCCCCACGGGATTCTATTCTTACGAGCAGTACTTC.

This clonotype has a handful of counts. The chain couples TRBV5-5 to TRBJ1-1; the match to TRBD1 covers 8 bases. Germline trimming cut 0 bases from V and 1 base from J; bases unmatched to any gene: 2. The CDR3 runs 15 residues. The germline V gene has CDR1 SGHKS and CDR2 YYEKEE (reference sequence). CDR3 nucleotides: TGTGCCAGCAGCTTGGGGACAGGGAGGAACACTGAAGCTTTCTTT. Encoded protein: CASSLGTGRNTEAFF. The full variable domain, with the rest looked up from reference TRBV5-5 and TRBJ1-1, is DAGVTQSPTHLIKTRGQQVTLRCSPISGHKSVSWYQQVLGQGPQFIFQYYEKEERGRGNFPDRFSARQFPNYSSELNVNALLLGDSALYLCASSLGTGRNTEAFFGQGTRLTVV.

The chain combines TRBV9 with TRBJ1-2; the D is unclear. Germline V gene lookup returns CDR1 SGDLS and CDR2 YYNGEE. V was shortened by 4 bases and J by 0 bases, with 13 bases between the two germline ends. The CDR3 loop spans 15 amino acids. This CDR3 is CASSPRRSANYGYTF. The CDR3 DNA reads TGTGCCAGCAGCCCCCGACGATCGGCTAACTATGGCTACACCTTC.

This clonotype was counted only a few times. The chain employs TRBV3-1 and TRBJ2-3; D uncertain. Trimming left V 0 bases short and J 2 bases short, with 3 bases between. Germline V CDR1 and CDR2: LGHDT, YNNKEL (reference sequence). The CDR3 has 13 residues. CDR3 nucleotides: TGTGCCAGCAGCCAAGAGGTCACAGATACGCAGTATTTT. It translates to CASSQEVTDTQYF.

The gene calls are TRBV6-2 or TRBV6-3 and TRBJ1-6, with a tentative D call TRBD1 (6 bases). Trimming took 7 bases from V and 9 from J, leaving 13 bases between them. The germline V gene encodes CDR1 MNHEY and CDR2 SVGEGT. The CDR3 spans 13 residues. CDR3 DNA: TGTGCCAGCACCCGCAGGGGAGCTTCACCCCTCCACTTT. Its protein product is CASTRRGASPLHF.

This clonotype was detected ten times or more. V and J are TRBV7-9 and TRBJ2-1; TRBD2 aligns across 8 bases. CDR1 and CDR2 (germline): SEHNR, FQNEAQ (reference sequence). The CDR3 sequence is 16 residues long. V lost 2 bases to trimming and J lost 4 bases; unmatched junction nucleotides: 7. The CDR3 DNA reads as TGTGCCAGCAGCTTATCCGGCGGGAGGCCTTACAATGAGCAGTTCTTC. Translated: CASSLSGGRPYNEQFF.

This clonotype appeared many times. J is TRBJ1-2 and V is TRBV12-3 or TRBV12-4; no clear D gene. The CDR3 is 13 residues long. The V end lost 4 bases, the J end lost 7 bases, and 13 bases lay between the germline ends. This CDR3 reads CASSSISSGGYTF. Written as DNA, the CDR3 is TGTGCCAGCAGTTCGATCTCCAGCGGTGGCTACACCTTC.

This clonotype occurred a few times. This rearrangement joins TRBV27 to TRBJ2-5; TRBD1 aligns across 8 bases. CDR1 MNHEY and CDR2 SMNVEV come from the germline V gene (reference sequence). After removal of 5 bases from V and 1 base from J, the junction contained 0 bases not matched to a gene. The CDR3 is 13 amino acids. The CDR3 nucleotides read TGTGCCAGCAGTGACAGGGGCCAAGAGACCCAGTACTTC. Amino acid sequence: CASSDRGQETQYF.

The V call is TRBV20-1, the J call TRBJ2-1; TRBD2 agrees at 8 bases. V was clipped by 3 bases and J by 2 bases; unmatched bases: 3. The CDR3 covers 14 residues. Germline V gives CDR1 DFQATT, CDR2 SNEGSKA (reference sequence). The CDR3 is CSASHSGAYNEQFF. Here the CDR3 DNA reads TGCAGTGCTAGTCATAGCGGGGCCTACAATGAGCAGTTCTTC.